This TCR beta chain was retrieved from a study of tumor-infiltrating lymphocytes in primary liver carcinoma. Trimming shortened V by 2 bases and J by 2 bases, and 12 bases separated the two germline ends. This CDR3 has 15 amino acids. The germline V gene has CDR1 MGHDK and CDR2 SYGVNS. TCR beta cDNA was made from 400 to 500 ng total RNA with a constant-region primer. What produced the TCR beta libraries was three nested multiplex PCR rounds using slightly modified ARM-PCR. The first two PCR rounds, roughly 9 cycles each, used TRBV1-TRBV30 forward primers and a C-beta reverse primer. TCRdb analysed the multiplex PCR reads with MiXCR anew, one entry per CDR3 protein. In the table there are about 180,000 distinct CDR3 sequences, roughly 60% of which are singletons. In addition to blood RNA drawn from unsorted whole blood, germline DNA was extracted.

Sequenced input: peripheral blood. This receptor was identified in a middle-aged man with primary liver carcinoma and hepatitis B virus infection. The chain is built from TRBV25-1 and TRBJ2-5; tentatively, D is TRBD1 (6 bases). DNA for the CDR3: TGTGCCAGCAGTGAAGGTGGCAGGGGACAAGAGACCCAGTACTTC. Amino acid sequence: CASSEGGRGQETQYF. The variable domain in full, completed from reference TRBV25-1 and TRBJ2-5, reads EADIYQTPRYLVIGTGKKITLECSQTMGHDKMYWYQQDPGMELHLIHYSYGVNSTEKGDLSSESTVSRIRTEHFPLTLESARPSHTSQYLCASSEGGRGQETQYFGPGTRLLVL.